This TCR beta chain was captured by sequencing in a study of vaccination effects on CD4 cells after COVID-19. General observations from the study: After vaccination of healthy people, only 1 of 255 vaccine-induced clones cross-reacted with common cold coronaviruses.

Germline V gene lookup returns CDR1 SGHTA and CDR2 FQGNSA. V lost 5 bases, J lost 4 bases, and 17 bases lay in between. CDR3 length equals 15 residues. Of note for this clone: Antigen: not known.

Under the ViraFEST assay, PBMC were stimulated with viral peptide pools so that antigen-specific CD4+ T cells expanded. Sequencing was performed afterwards. Culture lasted approximately 10 days before CD4+ T cell isolation. Nucleocapsid antibodies were negative in the vaccine recipients, who had never had SARS-CoV-2 infection. Each well held around 2 million PBMC cultured with 7.5 to 10 ug/ml peptides and about 10 IU/ml IL-2. Half of the medium was exchanged for IL-2 medium on both days 3 and 7. Generated by immunoSEQ multiplex PCR, the TCRdb table keeps only in-frame clones and is missing some. The repertoire includes tens of thousands of clones, roughly 74% of them detected once, and around 3% sits in the top ten.

The chain is built from TRBV7-2 and TRBJ2-5; no reliable D call. The TCR sequence derives from a human donor who received a COVID-19 vaccine. The input for sequencing was CD4+ T cells from PBMCs cultured with HCoV-NL63 spike peptides, taken before COVID-19 vaccination. The CDR3 here is CASSPRTVQGETQYF. The CDR3 region has the DNA TGTGCCAGCAGCCCGCGGACGGTCCAAGGAGAGACCCAGTACTTC.